This T cell receptor (beta chain) was profiled in a study of Tregs in tolerant kidney transplant recipients (dated by TCRdb to the late 2010s). In the study overall: The transplants used related donors along with nonmyeloablative bone marrow transplantation, and in the human trials mixed chimerism was transient. The study used TCRbeta sequencing to identify donor-specific regulatory T cells before combined kidney and bone marrow transplantation, then tracked those cells after transplant. Points the paper makes about the study in general: In tolerant patients, donor-specific Tregs expanded more than Tregs overall, which suggests antigen-driven rather than nonspecific expansion. Because only a small number of patients were included, the study had limitations, and the results will need to be validated in larger populations as well as under other immunosuppression protocols. Expanding Tregs with activated donor B cells appeared to identify the most biologically relevant and donor-specific TCRbeta repertoire. Biological reproducibility was not examined directly, but technical replication error appeared to be minimal. For some patients, the PCR primers changed as time went on, which meant samples from those patients could not be compared with one another at the nucleotide level.

In regard to this clone: Its cognate antigen has yet to be identified. No base quality values were provided; no much bigger clone lies one nucleotide off.

Genomic DNA was extracted from sorted cells with the QIAGEN DNeasy Blood and Tissue Kit for TCRbeta CDR3 sequencing. High-throughput TCRbeta CDR3 sequencing, including PCR amplification with bias correction and internal controls, was performed commercially through immunoSEQ. As for the authors' bioinformatics: Unique productive TCRbeta sequences were defined by CDR3 nucleotide sequence when primers matched and otherwise by CDR3 amino acid sequence together with Vbeta and Jbeta genes. To correct for sorting error, sequences found in more than one sorted population at a frequency ratio of 2:1 or less were discarded, and the remaining shared sequences were assigned to the population with the higher frequency. A sequence was defined as donor-reactive if the sequence was expanded at least 5-fold in CFSE-low cells compared with unstimulated cells and had a frequency of at least 0.01% in CFSE-low cells. Jensen-Shannon divergence calculated on the top 100 TCRbeta sequences ranked by frequency was used to measure repertoire divergence. For samples with multiple sequencing runs, sorting error was corrected in each run separately before the runs were combined. In its TCRdb copy, this immuneACCESS table keeps in-frame sequences only and misses some clones. Where compared with another copy, unresolved V genes explain less than half of these, and the others have no known cause. V and J calls and clone size are copied from that table; D and trimming were computed from the DNA. The sample table holds more than 60,000 clones, of which 85% to 90% were seen once. Of the sample, around 0.4% is held by the ten largest clones.

What this sample's time point label stands for: blood sample drawn before combined kidney and bone marrow transplant. Unstimulated Tregs (CD4+CD25+CD127-), CD4+ non-Tregs (CD4+CD25-), CD4 and CD8 cells were FACS-sorted from thawed PBMCs. The patients were a handful of recipients of combined kidney and bone marrow transplants from the ITN036ST trial, and samples were available only for these trial subjects. Healthy control blood was processed by Ficoll density gradient to PBMCs and cryopreserved; patient PBMCs were collected before and after transplant. V is cut by 3 bases and J by 5 bases, and the space between the germline ends is 8 bases. CDR1 and CDR2 are drawn from the germline V gene: SGHRS, YFSETQ. The CDR3 spans 13 residues, from the cysteine through the phenylalanine. Just CDR3 DNA is preserved here, 39 bases in frame from base 1.

The receptor comes from a human donor who received a combined kidney and bone marrow transplant. This specimen was CD4+ T cells from blood, taken before the transplant. The receptor chain draws on TRBV5-1 and TRBJ2-2, with TRBD1 tentatively as D gene (6 bases match). The CDR3 corresponds to CASSWQGTGELFF. Here is the DNA: TGCGCCAGCAGCTGGCAGGGGACCGGGGAGCTGTTTTTT.